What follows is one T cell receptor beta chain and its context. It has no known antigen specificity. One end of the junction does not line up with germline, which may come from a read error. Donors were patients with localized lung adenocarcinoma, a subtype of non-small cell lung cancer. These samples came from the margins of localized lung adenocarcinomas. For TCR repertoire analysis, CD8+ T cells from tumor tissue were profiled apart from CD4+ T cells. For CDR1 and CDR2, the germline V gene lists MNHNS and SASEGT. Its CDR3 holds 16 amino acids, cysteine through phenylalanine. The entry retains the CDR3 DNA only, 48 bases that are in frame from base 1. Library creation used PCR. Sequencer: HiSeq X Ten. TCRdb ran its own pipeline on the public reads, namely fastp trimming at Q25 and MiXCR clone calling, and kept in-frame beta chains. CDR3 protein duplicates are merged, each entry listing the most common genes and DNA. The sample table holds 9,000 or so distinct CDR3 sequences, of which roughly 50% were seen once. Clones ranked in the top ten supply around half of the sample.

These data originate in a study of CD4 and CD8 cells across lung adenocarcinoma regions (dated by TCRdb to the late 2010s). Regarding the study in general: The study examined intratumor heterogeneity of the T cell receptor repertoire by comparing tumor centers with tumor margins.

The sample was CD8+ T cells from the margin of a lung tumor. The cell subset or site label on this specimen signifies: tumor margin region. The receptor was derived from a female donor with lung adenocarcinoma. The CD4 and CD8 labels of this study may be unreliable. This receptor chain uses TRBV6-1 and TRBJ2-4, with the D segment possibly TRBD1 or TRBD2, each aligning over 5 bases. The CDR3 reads CASSATGRRATDIQYF. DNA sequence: TGTGCGAGCAGTGCCACGGGGCGAAGAGCCACAGACATTCAGTATTTC.